Listed below are T cell receptor beta chains from one sample, sequenced in a study of shared clonotypes between healthy human individuals. The table came from immunoSEQ multiplex PCR; TCRdb's copy has only in-frame clones and leaves some out. The table records fewer than 500,000 clones, roughly 85% of them present only once. The sample consisted of PBMCs. The source of these receptors is a woman aged 40 to 50 in good health. Some clones in this sample may be carry-over from other donors' samples. CDR3s include the opening cysteine and the closing phenylalanine or tryptophan. The D gene is left open where the match is weak. The size field is filled for only some rows; it gives once, few, many or a size class.

TRBJ2-4 TRBV29-1 11 - - CSVEFENIQYF TGCAGCGTTGAATTCGAAAACATTCAGTACTTC
TRBJ1-2 TRBV9 15 TRBD1 - CASSPPRDRGGGYTF TGTGCCAGCAGCCCTCCCAGGGACAGGGGAGGAGGCTACACCTTC
TRBJ2-5 TRBV4-2 13 - - CASSQGPQETQYF TGTGCCAGCAGCCAGGGGCCCCAAGAGACCCAGTACTTC
TRBJ2-2 TRBV18 15 TRBD1 - CASSPRQGATGELFF TGTGCCAGCTCACCGAGACAGGGGGCCACCGGGGAGCTGTTTTTT
TRBJ1-3 TRBV5-1 16 - many CASSLDSLSSGNTIYF TGCGCCAGCAGCTTGGACAGTCTGAGCTCTGGAAACACCATATATTTT
TRBJ2-3 TRBV10-3 17 TRBD2 - CAIMAASGRTSTDTQYF TGTGCCATCATGGCGGCTAGCGGGAGGACTAGCACAGATACGCAGTATTTT
TRBJ2-7 TRBV10-2 14 - - CASSDSDTATEQYF TGCGCCAGCAGTGACTCGGACACCGCGACCGAGCAGTACTTC
TRBJ1-1 TRBV7-6 14 - - CASSGALPNTEAFF TGTGCCAGCAGCGGGGCACTACCGAACACTGAAGCTTTCTTT
TRBJ2-1 TRBV11-1 15 TRBD2 - CASRELAGGDNEQFF TGTGCCAGCAGGGAACTAGCGGGAGGGGATAATGAGCAGTTCTTC
TRBJ2-2 TRBV4-2 14 - - CASSQDARGGELFF TGTGCCAGCAGCCAAGACGCGCGTGGCGGGGAGCTGTTTTTT
TRBJ2-1 TRBV20-1 11 TRBD2 - CSANGGLGQFF TGCAGTGCTAATGGGGGACTAGGGCAGTTCTTC
TRBJ2-7 TRBV6-6 16 TRBD2 - CASSAGTSGRVYEQYF TGTGCCAGCAGCGCGGGGACTAGCGGGAGGGTCTACGAGCAGTACTTC
TRBJ2-1 TRBV9 15 - - CASSEGSLSYNEQFF TGTGCCAGCAGCGAGGGAAGCCTCTCCTACAATGAGCAGTTCTTC
TRBJ2-1 TRBV2 13 TRBD2 - CASRLAGVHEQFF TGTGCCAGCAGACTAGCGGGAGTTCATGAGCAGTTCTTC
TRBJ2-7 TRBV5-1 15 - - CASSLSLGSYYEQYF TGCGCCAGCAGCTTGAGTCTCGGCAGCTACTACGAGCAGTACTTC
TRBJ2-3 TRBV5-1 13 - once CASSGPDADTQYF TGCGCCAGCAGCGGCCCAGACGCGGATACGCAGTATTTT
TRBJ2-7 TRBV6-6 15 TRBD1 - CASSYGQGVGDEQYF TGTGCCAGCAGTTACGGGCAGGGGGTCGGCGACGAGCAGTACTTC
TRBJ2-7 TRBV5-5 14 TRBD2 - CASGLGLAIPEQYF TGTGCCAGCGGGCTGGGACTAGCCATACCCGAGCAGTACTTC
TRBJ2-1 TRBV7-8 22 TRBD2 - CASSARPTRGPPLAGEYNEQFF TGTGCCAGCAGCGCCCGACCCACGAGGGGTCCGCCTCTAGCGGGAGAGTACAATGAGCAGTTCTTC
TRBJ2-7 TRBV25-1 15 TRBD1 - CASSETRTGVDEQYF TGTGCCAGCAGTGAAACGAGGACAGGAGTGGACGAGCAGTACTTC
TRBJ2-7 TRBV29-1 13 TRBD2 - CSADQAGTLEQYF TGCAGCGCAGACCAAGCGGGGACTCTCGAGCAGTACTTC